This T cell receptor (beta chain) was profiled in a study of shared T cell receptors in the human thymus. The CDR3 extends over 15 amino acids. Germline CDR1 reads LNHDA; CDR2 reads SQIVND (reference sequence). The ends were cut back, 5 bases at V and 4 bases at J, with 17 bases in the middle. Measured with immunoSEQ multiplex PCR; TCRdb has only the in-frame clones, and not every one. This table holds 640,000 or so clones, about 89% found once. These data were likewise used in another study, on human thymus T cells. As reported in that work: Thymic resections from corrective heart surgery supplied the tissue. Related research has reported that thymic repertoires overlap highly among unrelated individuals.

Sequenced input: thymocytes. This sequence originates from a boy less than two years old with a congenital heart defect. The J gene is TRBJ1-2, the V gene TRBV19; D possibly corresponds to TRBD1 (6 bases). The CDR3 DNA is TGTGCCAGTAGTCCTCACAGGGAACGGGGCTATGGCTACACCTTC. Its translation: CASSPHRERGYGYTF.